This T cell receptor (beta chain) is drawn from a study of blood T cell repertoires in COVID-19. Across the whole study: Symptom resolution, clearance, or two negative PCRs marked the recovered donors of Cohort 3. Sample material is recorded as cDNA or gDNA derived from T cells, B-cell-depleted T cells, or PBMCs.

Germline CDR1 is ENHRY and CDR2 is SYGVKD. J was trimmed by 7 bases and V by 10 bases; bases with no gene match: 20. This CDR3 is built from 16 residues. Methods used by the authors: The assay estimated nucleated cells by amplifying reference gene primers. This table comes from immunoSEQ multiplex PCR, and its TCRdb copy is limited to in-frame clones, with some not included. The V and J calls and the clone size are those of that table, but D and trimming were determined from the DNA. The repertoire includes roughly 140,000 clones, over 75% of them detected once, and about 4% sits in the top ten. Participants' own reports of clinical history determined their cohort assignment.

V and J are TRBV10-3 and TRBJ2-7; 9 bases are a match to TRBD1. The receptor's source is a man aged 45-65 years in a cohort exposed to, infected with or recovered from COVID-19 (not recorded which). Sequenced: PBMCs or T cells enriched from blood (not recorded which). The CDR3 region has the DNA TGTGCCACCCGGGACAGGGTCTTTCCCTCGGGAGAGGAGCAGTACTTC. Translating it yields CATRDRVFPSGEEQYF.